Below, one TCR beta chain is given with its context. The sample is drawn from a study of cytomegalovirus exposure and HLA in healthy donors. PCR was performed using 60 Vbeta and 13 Jbeta primers. Sequencing was performed with immunoSEQ multiplex PCR; in TCRdb, only in-frame clones are kept and a portion is missing. Of 55,000 to 70,000 clones detected, about 80% appear once; the ten largest clones hold about 1.6%. The sequence came from a human donor in good health. The sample consisted of PBMCs.

The DNA for the CDR3 is TGTGCCAGCAGCCCGGGGACTAGCGGGGGGGAGACCCAGTACTTC. It codes for CASSPGTSGGETQYF. The rearrangement links TRBV5-4 to TRBJ2-5; 15 bases align to TRBD2. The germline V gene has CDR1 SGHNT and CDR2 YYREEE (reference sequence). This CDR3 has 15 amino acids. Trimming removed 4 bases from V and 5 bases from J; junction bases left unmatched: 3.